Each of the 5 T cell receptor beta chains below was sequenced from the same sample in a study of shared clonotypes between healthy human individuals. Positive CCR7 selection of CD45RO-negative cells yielded the naive CD8 cells, and terminally differentiated effector memory CD45RA+ cells were excluded. Sequenced by immunoSEQ multiplex PCR; TCRdb stores in-frame clones only, minus some. Among hundreds of thousands of clones listed, about 96% were seen once. Source material: naive CD8+ T cells sorted from blood. The receptors derive from a woman aged 30 to 39 in good health.

This clone was picked up a small number of times. The CDR3 sequence is CASSSVGVSSGANVLTF. CDR3 sequence (DNA): TGCGCCAGCAGCTCAGTGGGGGTAAGCTCTGGGGCCAACGTCCTGACTTTC. The chain is built from TRBV4-1 and TRBJ2-6; D possibly uses TRBD1 or TRBD2 (5 bases each). Germline loops: CDR1 MGHRA, CDR2 YSYEKL. The CDR3 spans 17 residues. Trimming removed 5 bases at V and 0 bases at J, with 14 bases between.

This chain uses TRBV11-2 with TRBJ2-7; 12 nucleotides align to TRBD2. There are 19 residues in the CDR3. From germline, CDR1 is SGHAT and CDR2 FQNNGV. V lost 5 bases, J lost 1 base, and 15 bases stayed unmatched. CDR3 nucleotide sequence: TGTGCCAGCAGCCAACAGGGGAATAGACTAGCGGGAGTGTCCTACGAGCAGTACTTC. Protein: CASSQQGNRLAGVSYEQYF.

For this clone: The sample contains more than one DNA sequence encoding this CDR3. The chain uses TRBV19 and TRBJ1-5; 7 bases line up with TRBD1. This CDR3 contains 14 residues. The germline CDR1 and CDR2 sequences are LNHDA and SQIVND (reference sequence). V lost 2 bases, J lost 4 bases, and 2 bases stayed unmatched. In nucleotides, the CDR3 is TGTGCCAGTAGTATAAGGGACAGTAATCAGCCCCAGCATTTT. This encodes CASSIRDSNQPQHF.

This sequence joins TRBV6-1 and TRBJ1-2; the D gene is possibly TRBD1 (6 bases). Germline V lookup: CDR1 MNHNS, CDR2 SASEGT. The CDR3 sequence is 13 residues long. The V end was cut by 7 bases, the J end by 3 bases, with 12 bases between. For the CDR3, the DNA is TGTGCCAGCAATGGACAGCGCTACTATGGCTACACCTTC. Amino acid sequence: CASNGQRYYGYTF.

This chain joins TRBV6-5 and TRBJ2-7, with TRBD1 matching 7 bases. The CDR3 runs to 14 residues. CDR1 and CDR2 from the germline V gene are MNHEY and SVGAGI. Trimming cost V 6 bases and J 3 bases; bases outside gene matches: 8. The chain's CDR3 is CASRTTGYGYEQYF. The CDR3 region has the DNA TGTGCCAGCAGAACGACAGGGTACGGCTACGAGCAGTACTTC.